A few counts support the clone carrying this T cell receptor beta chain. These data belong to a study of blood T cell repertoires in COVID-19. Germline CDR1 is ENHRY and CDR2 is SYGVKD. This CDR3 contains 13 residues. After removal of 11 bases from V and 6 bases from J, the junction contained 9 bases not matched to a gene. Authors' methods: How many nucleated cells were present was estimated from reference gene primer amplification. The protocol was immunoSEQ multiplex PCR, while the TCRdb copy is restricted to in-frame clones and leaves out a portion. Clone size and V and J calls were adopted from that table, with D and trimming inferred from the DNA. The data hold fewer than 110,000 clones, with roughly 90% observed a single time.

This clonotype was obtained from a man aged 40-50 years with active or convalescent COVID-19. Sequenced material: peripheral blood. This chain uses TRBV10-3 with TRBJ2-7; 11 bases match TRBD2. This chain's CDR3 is CAAGTSGSFEQYF. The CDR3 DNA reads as TGTGCCGCGGGCACTAGCGGGAGCTTCGAGCAGTACTTC.